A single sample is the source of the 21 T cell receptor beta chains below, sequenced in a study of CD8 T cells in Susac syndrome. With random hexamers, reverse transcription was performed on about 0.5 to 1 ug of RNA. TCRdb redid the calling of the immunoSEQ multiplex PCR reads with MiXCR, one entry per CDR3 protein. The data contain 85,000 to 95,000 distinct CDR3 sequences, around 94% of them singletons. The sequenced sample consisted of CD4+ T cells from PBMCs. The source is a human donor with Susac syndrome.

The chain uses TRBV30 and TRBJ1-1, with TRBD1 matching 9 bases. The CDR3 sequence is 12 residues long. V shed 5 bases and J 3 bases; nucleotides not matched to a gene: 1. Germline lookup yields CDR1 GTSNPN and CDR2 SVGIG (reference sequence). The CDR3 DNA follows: TGTGCCTGGGACAGGGGGGACACTGAAGCTTTCTTT. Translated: CAWDRGDTEAFF.

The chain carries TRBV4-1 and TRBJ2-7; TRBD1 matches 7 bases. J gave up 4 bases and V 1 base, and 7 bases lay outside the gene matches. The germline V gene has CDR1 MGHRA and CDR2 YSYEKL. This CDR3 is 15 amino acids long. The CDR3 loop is CASSQGQGVEYEQYF. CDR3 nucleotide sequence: TGCGCCAGCAGCCAAGGGCAGGGGGTCGAATACGAGCAGTACTTC.

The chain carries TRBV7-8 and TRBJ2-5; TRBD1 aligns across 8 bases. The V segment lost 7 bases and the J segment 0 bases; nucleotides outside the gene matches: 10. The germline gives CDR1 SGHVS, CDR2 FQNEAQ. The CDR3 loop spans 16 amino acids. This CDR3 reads CASTPSRTGYQETQYF. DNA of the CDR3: TGTGCCAGCACCCCTTCTCGGACAGGGTACCAAGAGACCCAGTACTTC.

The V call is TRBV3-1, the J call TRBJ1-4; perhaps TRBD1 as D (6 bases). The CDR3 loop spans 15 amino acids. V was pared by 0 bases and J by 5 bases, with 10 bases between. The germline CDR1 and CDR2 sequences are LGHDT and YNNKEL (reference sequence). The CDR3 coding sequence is TGTGCCAGCAGCCAAGATCGGGGGGGCAATGAAAAACTGTTTTTT. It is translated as CASSQDRGGNEKLFF. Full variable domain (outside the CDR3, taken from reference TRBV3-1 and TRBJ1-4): DTAVSQTPKYLVTQMGNDKSIKCEQNLGHDTMYWYKQDSKKFLKIMFSYNNKELIINETVPNRFSPKSPDKAHLNLHINSLELGDSAVYFCASSQDRGGNEKLFFGSGTQLSVL.

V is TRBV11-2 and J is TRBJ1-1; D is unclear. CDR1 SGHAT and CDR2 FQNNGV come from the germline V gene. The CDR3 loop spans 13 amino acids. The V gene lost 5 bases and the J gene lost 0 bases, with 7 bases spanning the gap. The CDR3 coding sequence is TGTGCCAGCAGCCGGGTCTTGAACACTGAAGCTTTCTTT. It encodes CASSRVLNTEAFF.

CDR3 nucleotide sequence: TGTGCCAGCAGCCCCCTGGCAGGGGGCTATGGCTACACCTTC. It encodes CASSPLAGGYGYTF. The chain carries TRBV3-1 and TRBJ1-2; 7 bases are shared with TRBD1. The germline CDR1 and CDR2 sequences are LGHDT and YNNKEL (reference sequence). There are 14 residues in the CDR3. V was clipped by 4 bases and J by 4 bases; unmatched bases: 6.

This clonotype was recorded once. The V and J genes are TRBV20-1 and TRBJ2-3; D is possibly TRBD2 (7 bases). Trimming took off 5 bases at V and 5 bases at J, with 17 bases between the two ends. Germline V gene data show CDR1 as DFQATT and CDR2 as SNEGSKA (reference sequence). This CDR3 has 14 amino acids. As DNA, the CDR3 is TGCAGTGCTCCGGGGGGCCCGAGGGTAGATACGCAGTATTTT. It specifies CSAPGGPRVDTQYF.

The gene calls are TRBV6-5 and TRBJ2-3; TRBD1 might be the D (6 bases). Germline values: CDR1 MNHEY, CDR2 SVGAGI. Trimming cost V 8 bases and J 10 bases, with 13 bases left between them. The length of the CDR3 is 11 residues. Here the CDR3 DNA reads TGTGCCAGCGGATTACAGGGTGCGCAGTATTTT. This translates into CASGLQGAQYF.

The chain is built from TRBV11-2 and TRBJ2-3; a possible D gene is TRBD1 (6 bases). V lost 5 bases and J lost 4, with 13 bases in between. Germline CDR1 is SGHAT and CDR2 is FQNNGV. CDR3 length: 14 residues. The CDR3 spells CASSLNRAPDTQYF. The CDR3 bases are TGTGCCAGCAGCCTTAACAGGGCCCCAGATACGCAGTATTTT.

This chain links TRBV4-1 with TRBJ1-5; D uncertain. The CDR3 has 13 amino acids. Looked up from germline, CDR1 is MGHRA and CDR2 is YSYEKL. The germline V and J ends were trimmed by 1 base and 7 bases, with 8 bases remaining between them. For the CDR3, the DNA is TGCGCCAGCAGCCAAGTTCTCAGCCAGCCCCAGCATTTT. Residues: CASSQVLSQPQHF.

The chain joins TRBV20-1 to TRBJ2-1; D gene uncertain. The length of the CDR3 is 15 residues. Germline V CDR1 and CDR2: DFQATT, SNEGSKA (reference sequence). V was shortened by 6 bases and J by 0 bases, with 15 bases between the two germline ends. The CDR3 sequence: CSAVQPPSSYNEQFF. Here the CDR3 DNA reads TGCAGTGCGGTACAGCCACCTAGCTCCTACAATGAGCAGTTCTTC.

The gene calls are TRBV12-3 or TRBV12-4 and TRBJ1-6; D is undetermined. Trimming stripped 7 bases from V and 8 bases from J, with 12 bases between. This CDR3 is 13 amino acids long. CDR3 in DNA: TGTGCCAGCACCGAACGGGCATATTCACCCCTCCACTTT. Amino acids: CASTERAYSPLHF.

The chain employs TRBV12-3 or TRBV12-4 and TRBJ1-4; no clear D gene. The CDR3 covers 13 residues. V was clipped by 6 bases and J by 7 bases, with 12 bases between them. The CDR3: CASSKREREKLFF. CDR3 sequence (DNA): TGTGCCAGCAGCAAGAGGGAACGTGAAAAACTGTTTTTT.

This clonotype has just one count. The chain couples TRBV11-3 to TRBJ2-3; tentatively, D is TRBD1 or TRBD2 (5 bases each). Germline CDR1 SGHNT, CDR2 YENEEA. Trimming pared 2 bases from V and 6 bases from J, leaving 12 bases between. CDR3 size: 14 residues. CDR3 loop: CASSLQGDGDTQYF. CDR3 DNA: TGTGCCAGCAGCTTACAGGGAGATGGGGATACGCAGTATTTT.

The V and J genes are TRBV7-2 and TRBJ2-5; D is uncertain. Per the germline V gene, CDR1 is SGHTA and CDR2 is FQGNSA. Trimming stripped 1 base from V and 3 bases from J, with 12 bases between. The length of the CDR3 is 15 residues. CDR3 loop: CASSLGGYGKETQYF. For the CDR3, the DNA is TGTGCCAGCAGCTTAGGAGGCTACGGAAAAGAGACCCAGTACTTC.

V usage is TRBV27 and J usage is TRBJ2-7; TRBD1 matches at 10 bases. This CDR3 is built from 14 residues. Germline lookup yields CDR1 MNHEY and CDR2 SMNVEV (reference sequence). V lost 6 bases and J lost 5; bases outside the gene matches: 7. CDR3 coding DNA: TGTGCCAGCAGCTCCCGGGACAGGGGCCACGAGCAGTACTTC. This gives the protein CASSSRDRGHEQYF.

For the CDR3, the DNA is TGTGCCAGCAGTCGGGGGACATCTAGCACAGATACGCAGTATTTT. Protein: CASSRGTSSTDTQYF. This chain joins TRBV6-5 and TRBJ2-3; D may be TRBD1 or TRBD2 (6 bases each). V dropped 5 bases and J dropped 0 bases, with 12 bases sitting between them. Germline loops: CDR1 MNHEY, CDR2 SVGAGI. The CDR3 is 15 amino acids.

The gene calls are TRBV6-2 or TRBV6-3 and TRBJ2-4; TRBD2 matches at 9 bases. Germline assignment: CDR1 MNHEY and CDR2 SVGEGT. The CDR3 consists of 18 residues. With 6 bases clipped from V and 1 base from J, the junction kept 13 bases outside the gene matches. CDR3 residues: CASSQQPGLAAAKNIQYF. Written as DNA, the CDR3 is TGTGCCAGCAGCCAACAACCGGGACTAGCTGCTGCCAAAAACATTCAGTACTTC.

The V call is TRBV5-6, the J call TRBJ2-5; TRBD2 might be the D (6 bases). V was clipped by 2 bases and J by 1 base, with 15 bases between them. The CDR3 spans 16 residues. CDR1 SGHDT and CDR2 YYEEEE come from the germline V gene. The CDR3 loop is CASSFEVAGSQETQYF. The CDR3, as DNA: TGTGCCAGCAGCTTTGAGGTGGCGGGGAGCCAAGAGACCCAGTACTTC.

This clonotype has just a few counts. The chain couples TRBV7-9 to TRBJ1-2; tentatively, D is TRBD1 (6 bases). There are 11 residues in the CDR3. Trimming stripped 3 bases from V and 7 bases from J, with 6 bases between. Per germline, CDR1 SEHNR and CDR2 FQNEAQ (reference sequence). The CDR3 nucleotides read TGTGCCAGCAGCTTGGACAGTGGCTACACCTTC. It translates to CASSLDSGYTF.

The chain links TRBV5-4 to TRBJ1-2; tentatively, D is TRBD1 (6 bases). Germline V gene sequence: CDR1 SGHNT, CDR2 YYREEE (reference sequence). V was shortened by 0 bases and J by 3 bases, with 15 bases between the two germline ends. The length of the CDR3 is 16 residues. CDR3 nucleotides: TGTGCCAGCAGCTTGGCCGGGTCAAGGGGGGACTATGGCTACACCTTC. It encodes CASSLAGSRGDYGYTF.